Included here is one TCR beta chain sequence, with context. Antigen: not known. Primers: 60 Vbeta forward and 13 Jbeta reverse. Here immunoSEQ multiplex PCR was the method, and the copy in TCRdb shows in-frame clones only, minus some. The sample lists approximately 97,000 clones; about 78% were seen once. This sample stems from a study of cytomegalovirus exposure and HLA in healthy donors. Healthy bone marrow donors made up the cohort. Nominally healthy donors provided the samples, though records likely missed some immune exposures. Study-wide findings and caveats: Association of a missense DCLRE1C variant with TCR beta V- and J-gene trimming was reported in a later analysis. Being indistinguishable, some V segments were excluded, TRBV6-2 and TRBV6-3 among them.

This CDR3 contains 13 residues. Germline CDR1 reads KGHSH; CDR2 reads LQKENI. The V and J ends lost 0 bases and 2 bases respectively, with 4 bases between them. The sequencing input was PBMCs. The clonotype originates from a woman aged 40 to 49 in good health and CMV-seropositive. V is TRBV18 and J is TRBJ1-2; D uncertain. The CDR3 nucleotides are TGTGCCAGCTCACCACCCGGGAACTATGGCTACACCTTC. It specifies CASSPPGNYGYTF.